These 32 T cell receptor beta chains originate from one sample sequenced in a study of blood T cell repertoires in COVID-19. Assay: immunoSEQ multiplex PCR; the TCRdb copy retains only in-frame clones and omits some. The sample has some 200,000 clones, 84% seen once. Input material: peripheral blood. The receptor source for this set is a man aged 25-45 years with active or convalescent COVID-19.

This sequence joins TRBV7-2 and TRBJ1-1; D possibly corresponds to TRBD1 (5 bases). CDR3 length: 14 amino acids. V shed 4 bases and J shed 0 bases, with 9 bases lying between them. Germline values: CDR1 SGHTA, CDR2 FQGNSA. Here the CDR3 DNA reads TGTGCCAGCAGCTCGGGACTCATGAACACTGAAGCTTTCTTT. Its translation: CASSSGLMNTEAFF.

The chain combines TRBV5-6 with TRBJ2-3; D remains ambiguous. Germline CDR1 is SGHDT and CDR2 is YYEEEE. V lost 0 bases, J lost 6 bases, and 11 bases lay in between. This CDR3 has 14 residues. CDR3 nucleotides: TGTGCCAGCAGCTTGGGGGCCGCCTCGGATACGCAGTATTTT. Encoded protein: CASSLGAASDTQYF.

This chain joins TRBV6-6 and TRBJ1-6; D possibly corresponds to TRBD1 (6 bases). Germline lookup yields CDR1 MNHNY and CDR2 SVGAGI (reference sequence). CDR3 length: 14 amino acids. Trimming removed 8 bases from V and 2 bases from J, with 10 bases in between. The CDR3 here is CASSRDTYNSPLHF. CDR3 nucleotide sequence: TGTGCCAGCTCCCGGGACACCTATAATTCACCCCTCCACTTT.

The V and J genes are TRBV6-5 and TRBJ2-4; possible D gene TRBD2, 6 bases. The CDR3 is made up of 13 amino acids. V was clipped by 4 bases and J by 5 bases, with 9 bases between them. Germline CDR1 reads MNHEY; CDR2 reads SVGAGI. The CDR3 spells CASSLDYENIQYF. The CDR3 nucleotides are TGTGCCAGCAGTTTGGACTATGAAAACATTCAGTACTTC.

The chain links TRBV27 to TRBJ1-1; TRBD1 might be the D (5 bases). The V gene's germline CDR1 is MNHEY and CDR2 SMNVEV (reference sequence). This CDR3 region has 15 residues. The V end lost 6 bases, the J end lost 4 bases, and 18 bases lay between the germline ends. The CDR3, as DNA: TGTGCCAGCAGACCACTTGGGAGGGGAGGCACTGAAGCTTTCTTT. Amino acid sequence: CASRPLGRGGTEAFF.

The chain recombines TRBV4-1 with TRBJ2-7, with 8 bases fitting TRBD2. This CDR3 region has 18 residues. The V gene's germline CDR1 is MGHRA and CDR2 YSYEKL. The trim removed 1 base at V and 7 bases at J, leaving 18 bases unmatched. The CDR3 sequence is CASSQGILPSGSRGEQYF. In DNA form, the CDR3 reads TGCGCCAGCAGCCAAGGGATACTCCCTAGCGGGTCCCGGGGGGAGCAGTACTTC.

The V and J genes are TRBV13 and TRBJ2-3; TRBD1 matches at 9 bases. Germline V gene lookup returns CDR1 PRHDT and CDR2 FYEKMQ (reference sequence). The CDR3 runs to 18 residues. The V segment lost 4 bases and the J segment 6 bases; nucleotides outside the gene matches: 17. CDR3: CASSSQGARGSRWDTQYF. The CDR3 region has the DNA TGTGCCAGCAGCTCACAGGGGGCGAGAGGTTCGAGGTGGGATACGCAGTATTTT.

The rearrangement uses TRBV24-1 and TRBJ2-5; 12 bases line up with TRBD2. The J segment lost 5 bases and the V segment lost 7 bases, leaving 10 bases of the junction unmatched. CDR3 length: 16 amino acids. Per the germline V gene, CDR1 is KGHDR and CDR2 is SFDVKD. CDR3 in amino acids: CATSPRLAGASETQYF. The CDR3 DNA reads TGTGCCACCAGCCCAAGACTAGCGGGAGCTTCTGAGACCCAGTACTTC.

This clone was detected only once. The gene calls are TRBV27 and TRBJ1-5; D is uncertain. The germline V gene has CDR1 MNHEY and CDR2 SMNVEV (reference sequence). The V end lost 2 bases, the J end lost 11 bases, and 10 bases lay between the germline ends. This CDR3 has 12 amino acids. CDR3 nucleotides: TGTGCCAGCAGTTTAATTGGGCGGGCCCAGCATTTT. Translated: CASSLIGRAQHF.

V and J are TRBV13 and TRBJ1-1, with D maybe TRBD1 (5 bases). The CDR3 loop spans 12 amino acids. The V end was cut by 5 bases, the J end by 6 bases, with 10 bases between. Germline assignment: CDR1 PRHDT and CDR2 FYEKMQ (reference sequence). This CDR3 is CASSEGGAEAFF. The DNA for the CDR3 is TGTGCCAGCAGCGAGGGAGGGGCTGAAGCTTTCTTT.

The CDR3 loop is CASSPGSIAGGRNTQYF. CDR3 in DNA: TGTGCCAGCAGCCCCGGCTCCATAGCGGGAGGGCGGAATACGCAGTATTTT. The chain carries TRBV7-9 and TRBJ2-3, with 11 bases identical to TRBD2. CDR3 length equals 17 residues. From germline, CDR1 is SEHNR and CDR2 FQNEAQ (reference sequence). V lost 5 bases, J lost 7 bases, and 14 bases stayed unmatched. Looking up the rest from reference TRBV7-9 and TRBJ2-3 gives the full variable domain: DTGVSQNPRHKITKRGQNVTFRCDPISEHNRLYWYRQTLGQGPEFLTYFQNEAQLEKSRLLSDRFSAERPKGSFSTLEIQRTEQGDSAMYLCASSPGSIAGGRNTQYFGPGTRLTVL.

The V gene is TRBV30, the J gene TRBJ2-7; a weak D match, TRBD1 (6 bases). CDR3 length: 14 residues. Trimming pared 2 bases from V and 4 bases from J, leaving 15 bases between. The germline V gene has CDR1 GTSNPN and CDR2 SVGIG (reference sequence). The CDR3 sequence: CAWSPGTRSYEQYF. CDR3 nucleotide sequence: TGTGCCTGGAGTCCCGGGACACGGAGTTACGAGCAGTACTTC.

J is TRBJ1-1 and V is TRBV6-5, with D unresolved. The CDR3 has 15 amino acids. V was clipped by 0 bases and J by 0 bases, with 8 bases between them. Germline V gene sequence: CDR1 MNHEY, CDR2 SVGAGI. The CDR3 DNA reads TGTGCCAGCAGTTACTCGATGGGCGTGAACACTGAAGCTTTCTTT. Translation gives CASSYSMGVNTEAFF.

The CDR3 reads CASQATGNTEAFF. The CDR3 DNA sequence: TGTGCCAGCCAAGCGACTGGGAACACTGAAGCTTTCTTT. The chain has TRBV2 and TRBJ1-1; no definite D call. V was shortened by 8 bases and J by 1 base, with 11 bases between the two germline ends. CDR1 is SNHLY, CDR2 FYNNEI, per germline. The CDR3 totals 13 residues.

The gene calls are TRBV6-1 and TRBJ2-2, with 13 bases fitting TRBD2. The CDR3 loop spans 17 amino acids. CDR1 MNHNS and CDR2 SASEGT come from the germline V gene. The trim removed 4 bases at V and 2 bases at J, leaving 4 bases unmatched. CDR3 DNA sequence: TGTGCCAGCAGTGCAACTAGCGGGGGGGCCAACACCGGGGAGCTGTTTTTT. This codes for CASSATSGGANTGELFF.

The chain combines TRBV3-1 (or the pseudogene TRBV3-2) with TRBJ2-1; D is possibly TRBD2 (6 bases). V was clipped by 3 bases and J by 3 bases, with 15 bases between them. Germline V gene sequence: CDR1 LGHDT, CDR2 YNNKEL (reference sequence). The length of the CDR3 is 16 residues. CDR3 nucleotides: TGTGCCAGCAGCCACGGCCTCACGGGGGTCTACAATGAGCAGTTCTTC. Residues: CASSHGLTGVYNEQFF.

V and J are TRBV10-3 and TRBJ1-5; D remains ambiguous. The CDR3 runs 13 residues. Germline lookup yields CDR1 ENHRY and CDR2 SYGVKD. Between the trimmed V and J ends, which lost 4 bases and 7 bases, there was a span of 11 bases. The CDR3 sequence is CAISGRDDQPQHF. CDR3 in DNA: TGTGCCATCAGTGGGAGGGATGACCAGCCCCAGCATTTT.

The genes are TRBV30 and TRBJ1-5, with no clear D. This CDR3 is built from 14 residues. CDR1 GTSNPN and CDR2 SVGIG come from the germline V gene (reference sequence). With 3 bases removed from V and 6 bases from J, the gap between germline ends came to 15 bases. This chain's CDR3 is CAWSKAPGGQPQHF. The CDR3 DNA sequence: TGTGCCTGGAGCAAAGCCCCGGGTGGTCAGCCCCAGCATTTT.

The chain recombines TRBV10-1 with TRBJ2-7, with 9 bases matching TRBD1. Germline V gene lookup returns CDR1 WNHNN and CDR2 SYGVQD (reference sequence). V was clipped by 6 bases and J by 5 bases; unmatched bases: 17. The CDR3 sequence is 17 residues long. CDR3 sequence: CASRPSGTGSGLHEQYV. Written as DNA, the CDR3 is TGCGCCAGCAGACCCTCCGGGACAGGGTCCGGTTTGCACGAGCAGTACGTC.

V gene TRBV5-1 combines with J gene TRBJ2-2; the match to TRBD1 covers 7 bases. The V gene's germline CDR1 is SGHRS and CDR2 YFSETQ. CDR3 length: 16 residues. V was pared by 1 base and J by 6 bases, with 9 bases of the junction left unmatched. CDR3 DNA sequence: TGCGCCAGCAGCTTGCGAGCCAGGGGGACGGCCGGGGAGCTGTTTTTT. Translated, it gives CASSLRARGTAGELFF.

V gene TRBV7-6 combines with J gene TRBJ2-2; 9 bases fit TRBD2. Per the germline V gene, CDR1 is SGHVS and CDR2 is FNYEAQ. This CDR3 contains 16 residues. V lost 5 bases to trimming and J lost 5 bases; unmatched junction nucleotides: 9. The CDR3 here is CASSPRSGGGTGELFF. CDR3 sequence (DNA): TGTGCCAGCAGCCCTCGTAGCGGGGGAGGGACCGGGGAGCTGTTTTTT.

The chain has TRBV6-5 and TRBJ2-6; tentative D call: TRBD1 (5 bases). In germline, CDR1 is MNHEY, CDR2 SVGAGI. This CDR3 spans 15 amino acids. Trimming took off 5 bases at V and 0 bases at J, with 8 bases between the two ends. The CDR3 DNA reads TGTGCCAGCAGTAGCCAGGGCTCTGGGGCCAACGTCCTGACTTTC. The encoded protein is CASSSQGSGANVLTF.

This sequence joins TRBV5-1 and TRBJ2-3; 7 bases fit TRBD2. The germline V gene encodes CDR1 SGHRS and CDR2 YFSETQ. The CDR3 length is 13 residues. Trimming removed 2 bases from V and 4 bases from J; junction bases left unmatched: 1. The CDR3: CASSFAGADTQYF. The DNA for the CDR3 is TGCGCCAGCAGCTTCGCGGGAGCAGATACGCAGTATTTT.

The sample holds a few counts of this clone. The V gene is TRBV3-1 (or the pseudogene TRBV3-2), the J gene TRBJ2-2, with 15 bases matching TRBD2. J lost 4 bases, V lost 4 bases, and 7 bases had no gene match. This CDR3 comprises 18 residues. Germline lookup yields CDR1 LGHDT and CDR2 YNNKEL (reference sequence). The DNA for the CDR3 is TGTGCCAGCAGCCGAGGACTAGCGGGGGGGCCCGTCACCGGGGAGCTGTTTTTT. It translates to CASSRGLAGGPVTGELFF.

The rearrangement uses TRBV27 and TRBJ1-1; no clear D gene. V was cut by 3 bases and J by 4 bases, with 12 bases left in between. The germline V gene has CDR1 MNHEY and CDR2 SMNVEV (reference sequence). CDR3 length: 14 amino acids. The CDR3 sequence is CASSFKAGSTEAFF. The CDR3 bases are TGTGCCAGCAGTTTTAAGGCGGGGAGCACTGAAGCTTTCTTT.

The CDR3 reads CASSLDPQQETQYF. CDR3 sequence (DNA): TGCGCCAGCAGCTTGGACCCGCAGCAAGAGACCCAGTACTTC. The J gene is TRBJ2-5, the V gene TRBV5-1; D unresolved. Trimming cost V 0 bases and J 2 bases, with 8 bases left between them. This CDR3 spans 14 amino acids. CDR1 and CDR2 from the germline V gene are SGHRS and YFSETQ.

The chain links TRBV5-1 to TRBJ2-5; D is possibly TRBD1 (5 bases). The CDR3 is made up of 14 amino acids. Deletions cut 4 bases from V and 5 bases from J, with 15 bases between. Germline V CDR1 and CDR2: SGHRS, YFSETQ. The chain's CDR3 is CASSMGPGLETQYF. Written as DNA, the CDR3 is TGCGCCAGCAGCATGGGGCCAGGGTTGGAGACCCAGTACTTC.

The CDR3 DNA sequence: TGTGCCAGCAGCTCCTCGACTAGCGGGAGCATAGTGAATGAGCAGTTCTTC. Translated, it gives CASSSSTSGSIVNEQFF. The chain carries TRBV7-9 and TRBJ2-1; TRBD2 matches at 12 bases. This CDR3 comprises 17 residues. With V trimmed by 4 bases and J by 7 bases, 11 bases remained unmatched. CDR1 SEHNR and CDR2 FQNEAQ come from the germline V gene (reference sequence).

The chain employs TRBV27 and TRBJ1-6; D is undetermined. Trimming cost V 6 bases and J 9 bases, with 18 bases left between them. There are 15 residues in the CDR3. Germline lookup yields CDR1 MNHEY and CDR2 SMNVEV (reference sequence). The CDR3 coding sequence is TGTGCCAGCAGCCCGGGCCCCTATCGGGGTTCACCCCTCCACTTT. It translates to CASSPGPYRGSPLHF.

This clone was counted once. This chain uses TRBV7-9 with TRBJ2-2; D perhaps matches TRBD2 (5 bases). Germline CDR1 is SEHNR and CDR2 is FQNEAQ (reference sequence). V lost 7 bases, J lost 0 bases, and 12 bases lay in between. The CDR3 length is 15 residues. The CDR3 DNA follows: TGTGCCAGCATTAAACGGGATGCGAACACCGGGGAGCTGTTTTTT. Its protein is CASIKRDANTGELFF.

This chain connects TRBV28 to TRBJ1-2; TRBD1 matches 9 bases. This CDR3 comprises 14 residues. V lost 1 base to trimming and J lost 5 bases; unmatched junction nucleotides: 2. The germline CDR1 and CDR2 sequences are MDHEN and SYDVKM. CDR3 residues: CASSLYDRGYGYTF. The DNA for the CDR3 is TGTGCCAGCAGTTTATACGACAGGGGGTATGGCTACACCTTC.

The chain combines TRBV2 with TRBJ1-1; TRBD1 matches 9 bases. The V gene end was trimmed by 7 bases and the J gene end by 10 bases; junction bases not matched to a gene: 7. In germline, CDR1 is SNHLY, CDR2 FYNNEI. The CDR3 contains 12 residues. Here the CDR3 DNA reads TGTGCCAGCACCTTACAGGGGGCAGCAGCTTTCTTT. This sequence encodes CASTLQGAAAFF.